This T cell receptor beta chain appears in the sequencing data of a study of PD-1 blockade in classical Hodgkin lymphoma. Study results and limitations: Patients who responded completely had about the same baseline diversity as newly diagnosed patients. When set against healthy donors, newly diagnosed patients were reported to show lower baseline TCR diversity.

Relapses following autologous stem cell transplantation were seen in all patients, with brentuximab vedotin exposure varying. Only a few counts were recorded for this clone. Its target is unknown. Some clones are missing from TCRdb's copy, which holds only in-frame ones; the method was immunoSEQ multiplex PCR. The sample includes 31,000 or so clones, about three quarters of them seen just once. Trimming shortened V by 7 bases and J by 1 base, and 16 bases separated the two germline ends. Germline CDR1 is MDHEN and CDR2 is SYDVKM. CDR3 length: 15 amino acids. V and J are TRBV28 and TRBJ1-1; perhaps TRBD1 as D (5 bases). This specimen was peripheral blood mononuclear cells (PBMCs), taken before the second cycle of nivolumab. This receptor was obtained from a human donor with classical Hodgkin lymphoma. As DNA, the CDR3 is TGTGCCAGCATCGGCTCATTTGGGGCGAACACTGAAGCTTTCTTT. Amino acid sequence: CASIGSFGANTEAFF.